The rows below give T cell receptor beta chains drawn from one sample of a study of shared clonotypes between healthy human individuals. Some clones are missing from TCRdb's copy, which holds only in-frame ones; the method was immunoSEQ multiplex PCR. The sample includes millions of clones, 85% to 95% of them seen just once. Sequenced input: naive CD4+ T cells sorted from blood. The receptor source for this set is a man aged 18-30 years in good health. Both conserved end residues are part of each CDR3. A D gene is named only where the DNA matches it firmly. Rows may omit the clone size; those that give it use once, few, many or a size class.

d_gene: .
abundance: once
j_gene: TRBJ1-1
v_gene: TRBV30
CDR3nt: TGTGCCTGGAATAGGGTCGGCACTGAAGCTTTCTTT
CDR3aa: CAWNRVGTEAFF

d_gene: TRBD2
abundance: .
j_gene: TRBJ2-5
v_gene: TRBV7-2
CDR3nt: TGTGCCAGCAGCTTAGGTTCTAGCGGCTATGCGGCCCAGTACTTC
CDR3aa: CASSLGSSGYAAQYF

d_gene: .
abundance: .
j_gene: TRBJ1-1
v_gene: TRBV6-1
CDR3nt: TGTGCCAGCATAAGGAGAGGGAACACTGAAGCTTTCTTT
CDR3aa: CASIRRGNTEAFF

d_gene: .
abundance: .
j_gene: TRBJ1-5
v_gene: TRBV18
CDR3nt: TGTGCCAGCTCAGAGATAAGGGATCAGCCCCAGCATTTT
CDR3aa: CASSEIRDQPQHF

d_gene: TRBD1
abundance: .
j_gene: TRBJ2-3
v_gene: TRBV11-2
CDR3nt: TGTGCCAGCAGCTTCACAGGGGGCAAGACAGATACGCAGTATTTT
CDR3aa: CASSFTGGKTDTQYF

d_gene: .
abundance: .
j_gene: TRBJ2-5
v_gene: TRBV7-2
CDR3nt: TGTGCCAGCAGCTTTTCAGGGGCGCGCCAAGAGACCCAGTACTTC
CDR3aa: CASSFSGARQETQYF

d_gene: .
abundance: .
j_gene: TRBJ2-3
v_gene: TRBV25-1
CDR3nt: TGTGCCAGCAGTGACGGGGGCTTGGGGCAGTATTTT
CDR3aa: CASSDGGLGQYF

d_gene: .
abundance: .
j_gene: TRBJ2-1
v_gene: TRBV7-9
CDR3nt: TGTGCCAGCAGCAAAGAGACTAGTAACGAGCAGTTCTTC
CDR3aa: CASSKETSNEQFF

d_gene: .
abundance: .
j_gene: TRBJ1-1
v_gene: TRBV28
CDR3nt: TGTGCCAGCAGCCTAGGTCAGGGGTGGTCCACTGAAGCTTTCTTT
CDR3aa: CASSLGQGWSTEAFF

d_gene: TRBD1
abundance: .
j_gene: TRBJ1-3
v_gene: TRBV19
CDR3nt: TGTGCCAGTAGTGCCAACAGGGGCTCTGGAAACACCATATATTTT
CDR3aa: CASSANRGSGNTIYF

d_gene: .
abundance: once
j_gene: TRBJ1-4
v_gene: TRBV15
CDR3nt: TGTGCCACCAGCAGGGGGGCCGAAGGAAGTGAAAAACTGTTTTTT
CDR3aa: CATSRGAEGSEKLFF

d_gene: .
abundance: .
j_gene: TRBJ2-7
v_gene: TRBV5-5
CDR3nt: TGTGCCAGCAGCTTGGATCTGCTTAACCGACCCTACGAGCAGTACTTC
CDR3aa: CASSLDLLNRPYEQYF

d_gene: TRBD1
abundance: .
j_gene: TRBJ1-6
v_gene: TRBV11-2
CDR3nt: TGTGCCAGCAGCTTAGGGACAGGAGGGAATTCACCCCTCCACTTT
CDR3aa: CASSLGTGGNSPLHF

d_gene: TRBD1
abundance: .
j_gene: TRBJ1-1
v_gene: TRBV5-4
CDR3nt: TGTGCCAGCAGCTTGGCTGGGACAGGGAGTGAAGCTTTCTTT
CDR3aa: CASSLAGTGSEAFF

d_gene: .
abundance: .
j_gene: TRBJ1-2
v_gene: TRBV5-1
CDR3nt: TGCGCCAGCAGCTTGGCCGTCGCGGACCATGGCTACACCTTC
CDR3aa: CASSLAVADHGYTF

d_gene: TRBD1
abundance: .
j_gene: TRBJ1-1
v_gene: TRBV18
CDR3nt: TGTGCCAGCTCACCTGACAGGGCAGCTGAAGCTTTCTTT
CDR3aa: CASSPDRAAEAFF

d_gene: .
abundance: .
j_gene: TRBJ2-2
v_gene: TRBV5-1
CDR3nt: TGCGCCAGCAGCTTGGACACAGCTTACACCGGGGAGCTGTTTTTT
CDR3aa: CASSLDTAYTGELFF

d_gene: .
abundance: .
j_gene: TRBJ2-5
v_gene: TRBV4-1
CDR3nt: TGCGCCAGCAGCCAAGATCAGACAGCCCAAGAGACCCAGTACTTC
CDR3aa: CASSQDQTAQETQYF

d_gene: .
abundance: .
j_gene: TRBJ1-1
v_gene: TRBV5-5
CDR3nt: TGTGCCAGCAGCTGGGGACAGAACACTGAAGCTTTCTTT
CDR3aa: CASSWGQNTEAFF

d_gene: .
abundance: once
j_gene: TRBJ1-2
v_gene: TRBV7-2
CDR3nt: TGTGCCAAGGGGGACAACTACTATGGCTACACCTTC
CDR3aa: CAKGDNYYGYTF

d_gene: .
abundance: .
j_gene: TRBJ2-5
v_gene: TRBV12-5
CDR3nt: TGTGCTAGTGGAAGGGGTGGGTCAGAGACCCAGTACTTC
CDR3aa: CASGRGGSETQYF

d_gene: .
abundance: .
j_gene: TRBJ1-1
v_gene: TRBV7-2
CDR3nt: TGTGCCAGCAGCTTAGCGGAGGGAACCGAAGCTTTCTTT
CDR3aa: CASSLAEGTEAFF

d_gene: TRBD2
abundance: once
j_gene: TRBJ2-5
v_gene: TRBV7-2
CDR3nt: TGTGCCAGCAGCTTAGTGGGGGGGACCCAAGAGACCCAGTACTTC
CDR3aa: CASSLVGGTQETQYF

d_gene: .
abundance: .
j_gene: TRBJ2-2
v_gene: TRBV12-5
CDR3nt: TGTGCTAGTGGTTTGGATGGGCAGACCGGGGAGCTGTTTTTT
CDR3aa: CASGLDGQTGELFF

d_gene: TRBD2
abundance: .
j_gene: TRBJ2-7
v_gene: TRBV10-2
CDR3nt: TGCGCCAGCAGCGAACCGGGACTAGTAACCTACGAGCAGTACTTC
CDR3aa: CASSEPGLVTYEQYF

d_gene: TRBD2
abundance: .
j_gene: TRBJ2-5
v_gene: TRBV28
CDR3nt: TGTGCCAGCCGGTCAGCGGGGGAGACCCAGTACTTC
CDR3aa: CASRSAGETQYF

d_gene: TRBD1
abundance: .
j_gene: TRBJ1-6
v_gene: TRBV28
CDR3nt: TGTGCCAGCAGTCCCATAGACAGGGATAATTCACCCCTCCACTTT
CDR3aa: CASSPIDRDNSPLHF

d_gene: .
abundance: .
j_gene: TRBJ2-3
v_gene: TRBV2
CDR3nt: TGTGCCAGCAGCCGGAGCGTGGATACGCAGTATTTT
CDR3aa: CASSRSVDTQYF

d_gene: .
abundance: few
j_gene: TRBJ1-6
v_gene: TRBV4-3
CDR3nt: TGCGCCAGCAGCCAAGATGGGCATCTCTCCAATTCACCCCTCCACTTT
CDR3aa: CASSQDGHLSNSPLHF